This entry is about one TCR beta chain. The method was immunoSEQ multiplex PCR; TCRdb's version includes in-frame clones alone and lacks a portion of them. Here the sample spans about 97,000 clones, about 85% being singletons. The sample originates from a study of T cell responses to AZD1222 COVID-19 vaccine. Trimming left V 3 bases short and J 1 base short, with 15 bases between. Germline assignment: CDR1 MNHEY and CDR2 SVGEGT. The CDR3 sequence is 17 residues long. Sequences were derived from peripheral blood, sampled on day 0 of AZD1222 vaccination. The chain combines TRBV6-2 or TRBV6-3 with TRBJ2-2; the D is unclear. The receptor comes from an adult in good health. CDR3 loop: CASSYLRTQGNTGELFF. CDR3 DNA: TGTGCCAGCAGTTATCTCCGCACCCAAGGGAACACCGGGGAGCTGTTTTTT.